Shown below are 24 T cell receptor beta chains from a single sample sequenced in a study of CD8 T cells in ankylosing spondylitis. Their antigens are not known. Whole-study findings and limits: What seemed typical of ankylosing spondylitis blood was a TCR beta motif built from several highly homologous variants.

TCRdb reprocessed the 5' RACE reads via MiXCR and lists one record per CDR3 protein. The table shows approximately 520,000 distinct CDR3 sequences, with roughly 5.3% occurring only once. The sequenced material came from blood, either unsorted or a sorted T cell fraction (not recorded which). These receptors came from a male donor with ankylosing spondylitis.

This clonotype came up a few times. The V call is TRBV11-2, the J call TRBJ2-1, with D perhaps TRBD2 (7 bases). Germline CDR1 and CDR2: SGHAT and FQNNGV. Trimming shortened V by 1 base and J by 9 bases, and 13 bases separated the two germline ends. This CDR3 is built from 14 residues. CDR3 loop: CASSLVNREGEQFF. For the CDR3, the DNA is TGTGCCAGCAGCTTAGTAAACAGGGAGGGTGAGCAGTTCTTC. Complete variable domain (other parts from reference TRBV11-2 and TRBJ2-1): EAGVAQSPRYKIIEKRQSVAFWCNPISGHATLYWYQQILGQGPKLLIQFQNNGVVDDSQLPKDRFSAERLKGVDSTLKIQPAKLEDSAVYLCASSLVNREGEQFFGPGTRLTVL.

This clonotype was observed many times. The V and J genes are TRBV28 and TRBJ1-5, with D maybe TRBD1 (5 bases). Trimming removed 8 bases from V and 0 bases from J, with 11 bases in between. Germline values: CDR1 MDHEN, CDR2 SYDVKM. The CDR3 totals 14 residues. The CDR3 DNA reads as TGTGCCAGCCGACAGCCCTATAGCAATCAGCCCCAGCATTTT. As protein: CASRQPYSNQPQHF.

Only a few counts were recorded for this clonotype. The chain is built from TRBV13 and TRBJ2-2; no reliable D call. Trimming left V 0 bases short and J 6 bases short, with 5 bases between. This CDR3 contains 13 residues. CDR1 and CDR2 from the germline V gene are PRHDT and FYEKMQ (reference sequence). The CDR3 DNA reads as TGTGCCAGCAGCTTAGGGCTCTCCGGGGAGCTGTTTTTT. This encodes CASSLGLSGELFF. The full variable domain, rest sourced from reference TRBV13 and TRBJ2-2, is AAGVIQSPRHLIKEKRETATLKCYPIPRHDTVYWYQQGPGQDPQFLISFYEKMQSDKGSIPDRFSAQQFSDYHSELNMSSLELGDSALYFCASSLGLSGELFFGEGSRLTVL.

The chain joins TRBV18 to TRBJ1-2; tentatively, D is TRBD1 (5 bases). Trimming removed 3 bases at V and 6 bases at J, with 17 bases between. Per the germline V gene, CDR1 is KGHSH and CDR2 is LQKENI. The CDR3 contains 15 residues. In nucleotides, the CDR3 is TGTGCCAGCTCACCCACGAAAGTTCGAGGGGATGGCTACACCTTC. Encoded protein: CASSPTKVRGDGYTF.

This clonotype was seen ten or more times. The CDR3, as DNA: TGTGCCAGCAGCCCCAAGGAGCGGCTGAACACTGAAGCTTTCTTT. It specifies CASSPKERLNTEAFF. V is TRBV7-9 and J is TRBJ1-1, with D hard to call. The CDR3 covers 15 residues. Trimming stripped 5 bases from V and 0 bases from J, with 13 bases between. Germline lookup yields CDR1 SEHNR and CDR2 FQNEAQ (reference sequence).

This clonotype showed up many times. V usage is TRBV5-1 and J usage is TRBJ2-1; 9 bases fit TRBD2. The V gene's germline CDR1 is SGHRS and CDR2 YFSETQ. This CDR3 comprises 18 residues. Germline trimming cut 3 bases from V and 0 bases from J; bases unmatched to any gene: 10. In DNA form, the CDR3 reads TGCGCCAGCAGCTCTGGACTAGCGCGCCCCTACTCCTACAATGAGCAGTTCTTC. This translates into CASSSGLARPYSYNEQFF.

In this sample, this clonotype turned up many times. The chain combines TRBV20-1 with TRBJ2-3; 14 positions match TRBD2. CDR1 is DFQATT, CDR2 SNEGSKA, per germline (reference sequence). CDR3 size: 16 residues. V lost 1 base and J lost 7; bases outside the gene matches: 7. The CDR3 DNA reads TGCAGTGCTAGAGGAGGACTAGCGGGAGGCACGAATACGCAGTATTTT. It specifies CSARGGLAGGTNTQYF.

V is TRBV20-1 and J is TRBJ2-1, with TRBD2 identical over 14 bases. CDR3 length: 17 amino acids. Trimming at V came to 5 bases and at J to 2 bases, leaving 8 bases not matched to a gene. Germline CDR1 is DFQATT and CDR2 is SNEGSKA (reference sequence). As DNA, the CDR3 is TGCAGTGCTGAGCCTATGACTAGCGGGAGGGCCTACAATGAGCAGTTCTTC. Protein: CSAEPMTSGRAYNEQFF.

This clonotype was recorded many times. Written as DNA, the CDR3 is TGTGCCAGCGGGGGTGGGACAGGGATAGAGACCCAGTACTTC. Amino acid sequence: CASGGGTGIETQYF. The V and J genes are TRBV27 and TRBJ2-5; 9 nucleotides agree with TRBD1. Per germline, CDR1 MNHEY and CDR2 SMNVEV (reference sequence). Trimming cost V 8 bases and J 4 bases; bases outside gene matches: 8. This CDR3 has 14 residues.

This clonotype was counted many times. The chain recombines TRBV7-2 with TRBJ1-1; D unresolved. Germline lookup yields CDR1 SGHTA and CDR2 FQGNSA. The CDR3 totals 12 residues. The V and J ends lost 0 bases and 11 bases respectively, with 10 bases between them. The CDR3 DNA sequence: TGTGCCAGCAGCTTAGCCACCCGGGTCGCTTTCTTT. Translation: CASSLATRVAFF.

V is TRBV7-9 and J is TRBJ2-3; TRBD1 matches 9 bases. J gave up 1 base and V 2 bases, and 7 bases lay outside the gene matches. The CDR3 spans 17 residues. The germline gives CDR1 SEHNR, CDR2 FQNEAQ (reference sequence). The CDR3 spells CASSLQPGQGGTDTQYF. The CDR3 region has the DNA TGTGCCAGCAGCTTACAGCCGGGACAGGGCGGCACAGATACGCAGTATTTT.

At least ten counts were recorded for this clonotype. This sequence joins TRBV5-1 and TRBJ2-5; TRBD1 agrees at 7 bases. Germline trimming cut 0 bases from V and 4 bases from J; bases unmatched to any gene: 6. The V gene's germline CDR1 is SGHRS and CDR2 YFSETQ. The CDR3 totals 15 residues. The CDR3 region is CASSLVTGKGETQYF. The CDR3 coding sequence is TGCGCCAGCAGCTTGGTGACAGGGAAGGGAGAGACCCAGTACTTC.

This clonotype showed up many times. The conserved phenylalanine or tryptophan normally closing the CDR3 is absent here, so this likely arose from a read error. The DNA is left out, because the CDR3 cannot be placed on it with certainty; the CDR3 is given as TCRdb lists it. V is TRBV5-1 and J is TRBJ1-6; TRBD1 is taken as the D call from the table, unchecked against the DNA. Termini included, the CDR3 measures 17 amino acids. Germline CDR1 reads SGHRS; CDR2 reads YFSETQ. The CDR3 loop reads CASSLDPQGVPRHPSTL.

The table lists this clonotype with many counts. The chain carries TRBV7-2 and TRBJ1-6; 7 nucleotides align to TRBD1. The trim removed 5 bases at V and 9 bases at J, leaving 10 bases unmatched. The CDR3 is made up of 15 amino acids. Per germline, CDR1 SGHTA and CDR2 FQGNSA. CDR3 coding DNA: TGTGCCAGCAGCCCCGGGAGGGGGCGAAGTTCACCCCTCCACTTT. Its protein product is CASSPGRGRSSPLHF.

This clonotype was counted at least ten times. The gene calls are TRBV6-5 and TRBJ1-1, with 7 positions matching TRBD1. Germline CDR1 reads MNHEY; CDR2 reads SVGAGI. The CDR3 is 17 amino acids. J lost 1 base, V lost 4 bases, and 12 bases had no gene match. The CDR3 is CASSSSWGGTANTEAFF. DNA of the CDR3: TGTGCCAGCAGTTCGAGTTGGGGCGGGACAGCGAACACTGAAGCTTTCTTT.

In this sample, this clonotype turned up many times. The V and J genes are TRBV29-1 and TRBJ1-2; weak D call: TRBD1 (6 bases). The CDR3 covers 13 residues. Germline V gives CDR1 SQVTM, CDR2 ANQGSEA. Trimming shortened V by 4 bases and J by 6 bases, and 15 bases separated the two germline ends. This CDR3 is CSVGGAGKNGYTF. CDR3 coding DNA: TGCAGCGTTGGGGGGGCAGGGAAAAATGGCTACACCTTC.

This clonotype was observed many times. The chain has TRBV6-2 or TRBV6-3 and TRBJ2-1, with D maybe TRBD2 (6 bases). Germline assignment: CDR1 MNHEY and CDR2 SVGEGT. The V and J ends lost 2 bases and 2 bases respectively, with 16 bases between them. The CDR3 covers 17 residues. CDR3 in amino acids: CASSYEILWGAYNEQFF. The DNA of the CDR3 is TGTGCCAGCAGTTACGAAATTCTGTGGGGGGCCTACAATGAGCAGTTCTTC.

This clonotype occurred many times. The rearrangement joins TRBV12-3 or TRBV12-4 to TRBJ1-5; 7 positions match TRBD1. This CDR3 spans 14 amino acids. The trim removed 5 bases at V and 5 bases at J, leaving 6 bases unmatched. The CDR3 is CASSPTGVYQPQHF. Here the CDR3 DNA reads TGTGCCAGCAGTCCCACAGGGGTGTATCAGCCCCAGCATTTT.

This clonotype occurred many times. This chain uses TRBV20-1 with TRBJ1-2; D is uncertain. Looked up from germline, CDR1 is DFQATT and CDR2 is SNEGSKA (reference sequence). There are 12 residues in the CDR3. V was shortened by 6 bases and J by 8 bases, with 16 bases between the two germline ends. The chain's CDR3 is CSASRTTQGYTF. Here the CDR3 DNA reads TGCAGTGCCTCGCGGACTACCCAGGGCTACACCTTC.

This clonotype occurred a few times. The gene calls are TRBV6-2 or TRBV6-3 and TRBJ2-1; D not certain. V lost 6 bases and J 5 bases, leaving 8 bases between the germline ends. The V gene's germline CDR1 is MNHEY and CDR2 SVGEGT. This CDR3 has 12 residues. In nucleotides, the CDR3 is TGTGCCAGCAGCCCCGTAGACAATGAGCAGTTCTTC. Its protein product is CASSPVDNEQFF.

This clonotype was detected ten times or more. The chain links TRBV27 to TRBJ2-3; D call uncertain. Per germline, CDR1 MNHEY and CDR2 SMNVEV (reference sequence). The CDR3 extends over 13 amino acids. V was pared by 7 bases and J by 4 bases, with 12 bases between. The CDR3 sequence: CASMGGGADTQYF. The CDR3 DNA sequence: TGTGCCAGCATGGGCGGTGGGGCAGATACGCAGTATTTT.

This clonotype was seen many times. The CDR3 sequence: CASSLGLAGRGELFF. The CDR3 DNA is TGTGCCAGCAGCTTGGGACTAGCGGGAAGAGGGGAGCTGTTTTTT. V and J are TRBV6-1 and TRBJ2-2; 13 bases match TRBD2. Trimming took 6 bases from V and 8 from J; bases not matched to a gene: 6. Germline CDR1 and CDR2: MNHNS and SASEGT. This CDR3 spans 15 amino acids.

In this sample, this clonotype turned up many times. The chain employs TRBV20-1 and TRBJ2-1, with 12 bases identical to TRBD2. This CDR3 has 17 residues. The germline V gene has CDR1 DFQATT and CDR2 SNEGSKA (reference sequence). Losses at the gene ends were 1 base for V and 3 bases for J; bases not matched to a gene: 7. CDR3 nucleotide sequence: TGCAGTGCTAGAGCTGCTAGCGGGGGGGCGGGCTACAATGAGCAGTTCTTC. It encodes CSARAASGGAGYNEQFF.

V is TRBV12-3 or TRBV12-4 and J is TRBJ2-5; TRBD1 is a possible D gene (6 bases). Trimming stripped 6 bases from V and 5 bases from J, with 19 bases between. This CDR3 is built from 15 residues. DNA for the CDR3: TGTGCCAGCAGAGTGGAGACCGGGACATACGAGACCCAGTACTTC. Residues: CASRVETGTYETQYF.